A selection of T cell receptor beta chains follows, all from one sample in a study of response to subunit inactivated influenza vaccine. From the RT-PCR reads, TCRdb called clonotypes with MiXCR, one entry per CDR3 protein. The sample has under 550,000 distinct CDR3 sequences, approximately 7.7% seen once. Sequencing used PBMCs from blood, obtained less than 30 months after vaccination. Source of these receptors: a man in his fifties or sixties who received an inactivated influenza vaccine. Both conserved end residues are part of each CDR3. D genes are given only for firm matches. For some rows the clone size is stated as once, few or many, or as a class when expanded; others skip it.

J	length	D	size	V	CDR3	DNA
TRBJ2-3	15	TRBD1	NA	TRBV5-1	CASSPRQGKPDTQYF	TGCGCCAGCAGCCCCAGACAGGGGAAGCCAGATACGCAGTATTTT
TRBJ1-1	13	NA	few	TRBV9	CASSVGSRTEAFF	TGTGCCAGCAGCGTGGGAAGTCGCACTGAAGCTTTCTTT
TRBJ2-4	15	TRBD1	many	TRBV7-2	CASSRDRAAKNIQYF	TGTGCCAGCAGCCGGGACAGGGCAGCCAAAAACATTCAGTACTTC
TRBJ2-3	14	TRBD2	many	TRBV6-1	CASSGAGGPDTQYF	TGTGCCAGCAGTGGAGCGGGGGGGCCAGATACGCAGTATTTT
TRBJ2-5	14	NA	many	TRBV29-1	CSVTLGGGVKTQYF	TGCAGCGTGACACTTGGAGGGGGCGTAAAGACCCAGTACTTC
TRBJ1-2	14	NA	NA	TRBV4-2	CASSQEGGSYGYTF	TGTGCCAGCAGCCAAGAGGGGGGAAGCTATGGCTACACCTTC
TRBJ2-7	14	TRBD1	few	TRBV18	CASSKQGTDYEQYF	TGTGCCAGCTCAAAACAGGGGACAGACTACGAGCAGTACTTC
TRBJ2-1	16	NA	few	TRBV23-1	CASSRTPEGGYNEQFF	TGCGCCAGCAGTAGGACCCCAGAGGGGGGCTACAATGAGCAGTTCTTC
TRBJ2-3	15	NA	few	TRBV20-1	CSAGPGTASTDTQYF	TGCAGTGCTGGACCCGGGACCGCAAGTACAGATACGCAGTATTTT
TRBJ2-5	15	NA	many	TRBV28	CASRKGWGQSETQYF	TGTGCCAGCAGGAAGGGGTGGGGGCAATCAGAGACCCAGTACTTC
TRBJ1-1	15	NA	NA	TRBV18	CASSPRPGEATEAFF	TGTGCCAGCTCACCACGGCCAGGGGAGGCCACTGAAGCTTTCTTT
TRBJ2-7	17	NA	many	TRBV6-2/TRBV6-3	CASSYTPGQLPISEQYF	TGTGCCAGCAGTTACACCCCTGGACAGCTCCCCATCAGCGAGCAGTACTTC